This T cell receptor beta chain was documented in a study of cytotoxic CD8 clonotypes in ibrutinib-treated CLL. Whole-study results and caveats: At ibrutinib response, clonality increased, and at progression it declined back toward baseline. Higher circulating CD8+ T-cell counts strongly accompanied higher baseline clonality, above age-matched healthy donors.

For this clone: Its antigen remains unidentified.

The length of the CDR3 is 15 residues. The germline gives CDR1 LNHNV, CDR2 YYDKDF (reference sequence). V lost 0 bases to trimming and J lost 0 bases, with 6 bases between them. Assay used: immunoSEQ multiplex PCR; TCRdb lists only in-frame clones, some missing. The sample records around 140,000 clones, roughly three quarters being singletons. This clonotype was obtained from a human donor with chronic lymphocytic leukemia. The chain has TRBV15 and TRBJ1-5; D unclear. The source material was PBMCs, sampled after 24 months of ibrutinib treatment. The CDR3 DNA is TGTGCCACCAGCAGAGATTCCGCTAGCAATCAGCCCCAGCATTTT. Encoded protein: CATSRDSASNQPQHF.